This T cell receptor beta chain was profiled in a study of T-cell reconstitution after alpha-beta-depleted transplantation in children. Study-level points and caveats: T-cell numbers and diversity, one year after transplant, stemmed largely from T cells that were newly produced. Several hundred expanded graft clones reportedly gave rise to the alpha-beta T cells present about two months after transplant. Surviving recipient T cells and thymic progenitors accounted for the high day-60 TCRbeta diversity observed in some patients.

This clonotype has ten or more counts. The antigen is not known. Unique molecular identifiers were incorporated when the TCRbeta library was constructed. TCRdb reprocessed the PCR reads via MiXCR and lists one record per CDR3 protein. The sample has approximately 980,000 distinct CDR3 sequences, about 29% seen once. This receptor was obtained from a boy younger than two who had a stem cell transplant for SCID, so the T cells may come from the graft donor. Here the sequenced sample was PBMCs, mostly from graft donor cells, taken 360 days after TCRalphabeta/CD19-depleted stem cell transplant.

CDR3 sequence (DNA): TGCAGTGCTAGAGATTTCCGCCAGGGCGACACCGGGGAGCTGTTTTTT. It encodes CSARDFRQGDTGELFF. The chain links TRBV20-1 to TRBJ2-2, with a weak D call TRBD1 (5 bases). The CDR3 is 16 residues long. Germline loops: CDR1 DFQATT, CDR2 SNEGSKA (reference sequence). V was pared by 0 bases and J by 3 bases, with 14 bases between.